This TCR beta chain was recovered during a study of blood T cells in healthy people across ages (dated by TCRdb to between 2014 and 2017). With regard to the full study: In model experiments, roughly one uniquely barcoded TCR beta cDNA molecule per two T cells was captured by template switching. To track age-related changes in TCR beta repertoire diversity, the study relied on deep sequencing normalized with unique cDNA molecular identifiers. Donors were grouped into four age groups: young (average 16 years), middle-aged (39), aged (roughly 67) and long-lived (approximately 81). To avoid experimental bias, donors of different ages were spread randomly across the sequencing lanes. For two donors (one aged 18 to 29 and one aged 80 or older), the study analyzed two additional independent replicas of 1 million unique cDNA reads from the same blood draw. General conclusions and limits of the study: Because donor CMV infection status was unknown, age-related changes in expanded clonotypes were potentially confounded. Compared with the aged group, the long-lived group had more naive CD4+ T cells, fewer expanded clones and increased TCR diversity, a pattern suggesting age selection. Bulk unsorted PBMC profiling prevented conclusive comparison of naive and antigen-experienced compartments. A strong correlation was found between observed TCR beta diversity and the percentage of naive T cells measured by flow cytometry. Estimates of total diversity based on one million sequenced T cells were regarded as lower bounds and as underestimates. As age increased, observed TCR beta diversity per million T cells dropped in a roughly linear way, and a significant reduction was already evident by age around 41.

The roughly 39 donors, aged about 6 to 90 years, were systemically healthy Caucasian individuals from Russia. Each donor gave ten milliliters of peripheral blood, collected into EDTA-treated Vacutainer tubes. Ficoll-Paque density-gradient centrifugation was used to isolate PBMCs, with at least 7 million per sample. Total RNA, at least 6 micrograms per sample, was extracted from PBMCs with Trizol reagent. For every donor, flow cytometry on a PBMC aliquot measured the percentage of naive CD45RAhigh/CD27high T cells. This clonotype occurred a few times. Its binding antigen is unknown. No base quality information exists; no much larger clone differs at one position. The library was made by 5' RACE. The sample was run on an Illumina HiSeq 2500. A second 7 to 11 cycle PCR used a sample-barcoded 5' primer and a J-beta primer mix. Each TCR beta cDNA molecule received a unique molecular identifier from a template-switch 5' adaptor carrying 12 random nucleotides. Each sample yielded at least 2.5 million CDR3-containing paired-end reads. First-strand cDNA was synthesized from all RNA with the Mint cDNA synthesis kit, primed by a TRBC-specific oligonucleotide. After uracil-DNA glycosylase treatment, a first 18-cycle PCR used universal primers M1SS and BC2_uni_R on all cDNA. For the original study's pipeline: For normalization, 1 million high-quality reads, each with a distinct molecular identifier, were randomly selected from each sample. Instead of being binned into consensus sequences, reads with shared molecular identifiers were discarded. MiTCR, set to a Q25 quality threshold and the strictest error-elimination algorithm, was used for CDR3 identification, clonotype clustering and error correction. Lower-bound total TCR beta diversity was estimated with a nonparametric unseen species model using Euler transformation. TCRdb reworked the public reads: Q25 trimming with fastp, MiXCR clone assembly, productive beta chains retained. Rows merge per CDR3 protein into single entries with the most common DNA and genes. TCRdb assigned the V and J calls; the authors' analysis was not used. For this sample the table gives hundreds of thousands of distinct CDR3 sequences, of which around 21% were detected only once. The ten largest account for roughly 3.6% of the sample.

The CDR3 contains 16 residues, cysteine and phenylalanine counted. The only DNA kept is the CDR3, 48 bases in frame from the first base. As encoded in the germline V gene, CDR1 is SQVTM while CDR2 is ANQGSEA. V trim: 1 base; J trim: 4 bases; unmatched bases: 10. This clonotype was obtained from a man aged 65-85 years in good health. Sequenced: blood. The chain was built from TRBV29-1 and TRBJ2-1; 7 bases in between match TRBD2. This receptor carries the CDR3 CSVEGSKRGTYNEQFF. The DNA sequence is given as TGCAGCGTTGAAGGCTCTAAGCGGGGTACATACAATGAGCAGTTCTTC.